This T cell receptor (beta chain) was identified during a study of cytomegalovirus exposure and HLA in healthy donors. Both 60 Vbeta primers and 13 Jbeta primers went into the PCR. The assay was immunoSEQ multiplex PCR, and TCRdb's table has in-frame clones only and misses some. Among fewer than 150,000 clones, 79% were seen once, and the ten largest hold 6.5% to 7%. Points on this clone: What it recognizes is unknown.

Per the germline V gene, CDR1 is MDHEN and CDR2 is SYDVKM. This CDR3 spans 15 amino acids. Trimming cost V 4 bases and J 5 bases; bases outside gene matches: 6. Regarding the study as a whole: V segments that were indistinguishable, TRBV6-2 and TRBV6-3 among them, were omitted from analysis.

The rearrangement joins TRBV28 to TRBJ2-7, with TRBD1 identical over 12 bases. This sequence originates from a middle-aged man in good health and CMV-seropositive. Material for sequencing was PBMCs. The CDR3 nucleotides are TGTGCCAGCAGTTCCGCCGGGACAGGGGGCCACGAGCAGTACTTC. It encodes CASSSAGTGGHEQYF. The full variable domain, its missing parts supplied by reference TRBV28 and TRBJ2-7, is DVKVTQSSRYLVKRTGEKVFLECVQDMDHENMFWYRQDPGLGLRLIYFSYDVKMKEKGDIPEGYSVSREKKERFSLILESASTNQTSMYLCASSSAGTGGHEQYFGPGTRLTVT.